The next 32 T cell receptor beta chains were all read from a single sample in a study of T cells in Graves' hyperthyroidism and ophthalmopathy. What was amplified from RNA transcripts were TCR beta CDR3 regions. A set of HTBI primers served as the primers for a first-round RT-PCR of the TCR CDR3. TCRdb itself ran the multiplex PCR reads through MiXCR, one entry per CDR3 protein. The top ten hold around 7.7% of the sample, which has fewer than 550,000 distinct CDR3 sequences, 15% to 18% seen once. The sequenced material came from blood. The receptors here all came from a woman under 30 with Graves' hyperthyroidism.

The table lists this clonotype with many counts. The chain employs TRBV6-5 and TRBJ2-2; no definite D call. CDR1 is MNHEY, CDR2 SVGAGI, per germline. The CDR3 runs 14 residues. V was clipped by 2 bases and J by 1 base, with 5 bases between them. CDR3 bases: TGTGCCAGCAGTTACGCGAAGAACACCGGGGAGCTGTTTTTT. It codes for CASSYAKNTGELFF.

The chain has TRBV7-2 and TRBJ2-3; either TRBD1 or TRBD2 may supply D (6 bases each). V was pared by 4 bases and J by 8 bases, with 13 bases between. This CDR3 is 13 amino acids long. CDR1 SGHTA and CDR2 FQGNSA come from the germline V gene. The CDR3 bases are TGTGCCAGCAGCTCCTCCGGAGGGGGTACGCAGTATTTT. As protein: CASSSSGGGTQYF.

The CDR3 nucleotides read TGTGCCAGTAGTACTTCTAGGACTAGCGGGAGGGGTGAGCAGTTCTTC. Its translation: CASSTSRTSGRGEQFF. This rearrangement joins TRBV19 to TRBJ2-1; 15 bases fit TRBD2. The CDR3 contains 16 residues. The V and J ends lost 4 bases and 9 bases, in that order; junction bases with no gene match: 7. CDR1 is LNHDA and CDR2 is SQIVND in the germline V gene (reference sequence). Filled out from reference TRBV19 and TRBJ2-1, the complete variable domain reads DGGITQSPKYLFRKEGQNVTLSCEQNLNHDAMYWYRQDPGQGLRLIYYSQIVNDFQKGDIAEGYSVSREKKESFPLTVTSAQKNPTAFYLCASSTSRTSGRGEQFFGPGTRLTVL.

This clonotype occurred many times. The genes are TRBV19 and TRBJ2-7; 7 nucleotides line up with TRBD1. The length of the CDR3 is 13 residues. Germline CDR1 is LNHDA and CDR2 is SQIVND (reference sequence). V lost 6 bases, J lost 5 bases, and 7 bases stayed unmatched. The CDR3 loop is CASRLTGQDEQYF. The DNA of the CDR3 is TGTGCCAGTAGGCTGACAGGGCAGGACGAGCAGTACTTC.

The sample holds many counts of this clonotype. The CDR3 nucleotides are TGTGCCAGCAGCTTAGAGTTTGGGCAGGGGTCCTACAATGAGCAGTTCTTC. As protein: CASSLEFGQGSYNEQFF. The rearrangement links TRBV11-2 to TRBJ2-1, with a possible D match to TRBD1 (6 bases). Trimming pared 0 bases from V and 1 base from J, leaving 13 bases between. The germline gives CDR1 SGHAT, CDR2 FQNNGV. This CDR3 has 17 amino acids.

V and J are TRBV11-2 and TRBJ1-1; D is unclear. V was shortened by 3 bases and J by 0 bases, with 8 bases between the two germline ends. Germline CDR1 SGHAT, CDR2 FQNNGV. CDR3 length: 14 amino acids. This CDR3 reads CASSFRVMNTEAFF. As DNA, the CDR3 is TGTGCCAGCAGCTTCCGGGTGATGAACACTGAAGCTTTCTTT.

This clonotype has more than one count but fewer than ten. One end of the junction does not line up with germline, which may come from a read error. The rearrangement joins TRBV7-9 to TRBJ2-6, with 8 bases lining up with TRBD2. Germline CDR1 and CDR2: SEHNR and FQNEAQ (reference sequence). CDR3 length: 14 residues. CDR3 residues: CASSFVGGADVLTF. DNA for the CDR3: TGTGCCAGCAGCTTCGTCGGGGGGGCCGACGTCCTGACTTTC.

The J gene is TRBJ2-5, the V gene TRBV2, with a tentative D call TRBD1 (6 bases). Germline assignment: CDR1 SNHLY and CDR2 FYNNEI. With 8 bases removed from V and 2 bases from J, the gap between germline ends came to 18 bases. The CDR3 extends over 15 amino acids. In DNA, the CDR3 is TGTGCCAGCGGCTTAACAGGGTACCCGCAAGAGACCCAGTACTTC. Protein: CASGLTGYPQETQYF.

CDR3 sequence (DNA): TGTGCCAGCAGTTTATCGCCCCCATGGTTTGGAAACACCATATATTTT. Translating it yields CASSLSPPWFGNTIYF. V is TRBV12-3 or TRBV12-4 and J is TRBJ1-3; D is uncertain. The germline V and J ends were trimmed by 2 bases and 3 bases, with 14 bases remaining between them. The CDR3 sequence is 16 residues long.

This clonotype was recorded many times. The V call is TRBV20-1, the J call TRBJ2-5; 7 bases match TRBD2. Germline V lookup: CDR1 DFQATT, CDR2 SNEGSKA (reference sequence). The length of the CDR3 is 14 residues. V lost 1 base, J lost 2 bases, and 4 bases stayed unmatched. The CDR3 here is CSARGGGGQETQYF. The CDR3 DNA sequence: TGCAGTGCTAGAGGCGGGGGTGGGCAAGAGACCCAGTACTTC.

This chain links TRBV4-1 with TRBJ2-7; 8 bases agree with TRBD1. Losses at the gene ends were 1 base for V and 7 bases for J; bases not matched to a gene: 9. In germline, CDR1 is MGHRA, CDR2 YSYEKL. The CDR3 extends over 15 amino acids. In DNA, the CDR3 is TGCGCCAGCAGCCAAGGCTTGCAGGGGGCTCGAGAGCAGTACTTC. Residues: CASSQGLQGAREQYF.

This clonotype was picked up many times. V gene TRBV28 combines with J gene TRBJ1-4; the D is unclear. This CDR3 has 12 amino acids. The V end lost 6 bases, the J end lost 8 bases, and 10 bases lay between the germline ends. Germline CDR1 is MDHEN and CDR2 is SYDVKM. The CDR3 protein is CASSRPGEKLFF. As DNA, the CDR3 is TGTGCCAGCAGCCGGCCCGGGGAAAAACTGTTTTTT.

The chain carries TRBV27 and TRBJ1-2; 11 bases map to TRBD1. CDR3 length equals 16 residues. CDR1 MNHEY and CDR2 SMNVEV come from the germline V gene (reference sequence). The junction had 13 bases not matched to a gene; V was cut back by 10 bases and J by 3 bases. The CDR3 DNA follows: TGTGCCACCCACCCCGGACAGGGGGCTTTTGACTATGGCTACACCTTC. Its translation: CATHPGQGAFDYGYTF.

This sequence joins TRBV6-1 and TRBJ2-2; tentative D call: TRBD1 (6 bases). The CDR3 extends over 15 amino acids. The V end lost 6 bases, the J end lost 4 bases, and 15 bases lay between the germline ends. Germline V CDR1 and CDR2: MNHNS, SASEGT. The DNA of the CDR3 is TGTGCCAGCAGGAACGACAGGATCGGCACCGGGGAGCTGTTTTTT. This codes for CASRNDRIGTGELFF.

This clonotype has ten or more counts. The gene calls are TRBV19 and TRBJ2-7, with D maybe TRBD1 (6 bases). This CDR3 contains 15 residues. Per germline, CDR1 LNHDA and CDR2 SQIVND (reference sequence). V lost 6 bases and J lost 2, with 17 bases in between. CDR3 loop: CASRPQTGLAYEQYF. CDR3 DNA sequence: TGTGCCAGTAGGCCCCAGACAGGATTAGCCTACGAGCAGTACTTC.

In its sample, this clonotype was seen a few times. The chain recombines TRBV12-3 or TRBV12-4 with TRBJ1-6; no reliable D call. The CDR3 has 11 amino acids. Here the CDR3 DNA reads TGTGCGTCAAAAAATAATTCACCCCTCCACTTT. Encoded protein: CASKNNSPLHF.

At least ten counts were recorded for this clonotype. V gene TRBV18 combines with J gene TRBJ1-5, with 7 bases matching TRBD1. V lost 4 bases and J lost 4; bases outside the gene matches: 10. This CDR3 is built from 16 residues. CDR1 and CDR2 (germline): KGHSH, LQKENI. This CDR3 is CASSLLEGQINQPQHF. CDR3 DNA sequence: TGTGCCAGCTCACTCCTCGAGGGACAGATTAATCAGCCCCAGCATTTT.

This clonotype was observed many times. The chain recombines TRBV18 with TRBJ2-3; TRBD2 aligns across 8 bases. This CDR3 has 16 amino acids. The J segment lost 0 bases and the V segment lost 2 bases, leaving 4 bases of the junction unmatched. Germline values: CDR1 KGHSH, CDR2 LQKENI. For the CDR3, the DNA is TGTGCCAGCTCACCAGGCGCTAGCGGGAGCACAGATACGCAGTATTTT. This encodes CASSPGASGSTDTQYF.

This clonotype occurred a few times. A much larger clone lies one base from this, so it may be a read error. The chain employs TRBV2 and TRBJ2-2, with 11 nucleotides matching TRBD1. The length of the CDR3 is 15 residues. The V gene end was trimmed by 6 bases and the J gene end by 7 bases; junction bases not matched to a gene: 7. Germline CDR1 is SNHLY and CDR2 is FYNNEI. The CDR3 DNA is TGTGCCAGCAGACTCGGACAGGGGGCTGGCGGGGAGCTGTTTTTT. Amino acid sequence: CASRLGQGAGGELFF. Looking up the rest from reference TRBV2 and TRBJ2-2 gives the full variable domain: EPEVTQTPSHQVTQMGQEVILRCVPISNHLYFYWYRQILGQKVEFLVSFYNNEISEKSEIFDDQFSVERPDGSNFTLKIRSTKLEDSAMYFCASRLGQGAGGELFFGEGSRLTVL.

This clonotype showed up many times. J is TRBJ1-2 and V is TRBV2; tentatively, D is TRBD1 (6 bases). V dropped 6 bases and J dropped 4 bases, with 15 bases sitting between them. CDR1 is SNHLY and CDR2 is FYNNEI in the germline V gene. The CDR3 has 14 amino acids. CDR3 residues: CASRGPGAPYGYTF. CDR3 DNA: TGTGCCAGCAGGGGCCCGGGGGCTCCCTATGGCTACACCTTC.

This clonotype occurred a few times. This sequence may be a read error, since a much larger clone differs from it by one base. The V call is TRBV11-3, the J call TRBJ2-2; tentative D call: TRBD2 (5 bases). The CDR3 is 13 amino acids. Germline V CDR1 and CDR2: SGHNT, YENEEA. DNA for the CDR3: TGTGCCAGCGGCTTAGATAAGCGGTGGGAGCTGTTTTTT. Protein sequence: CASGLDKRWELFF.

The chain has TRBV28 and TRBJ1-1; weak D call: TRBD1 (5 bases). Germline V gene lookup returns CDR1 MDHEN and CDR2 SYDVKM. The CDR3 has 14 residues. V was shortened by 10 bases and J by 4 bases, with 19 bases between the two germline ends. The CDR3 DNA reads TGTGCCACCACCGGGGAGGGGCGGGGCACTGAAGCTTTCTTT. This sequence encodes CATTGEGRGTEAFF.

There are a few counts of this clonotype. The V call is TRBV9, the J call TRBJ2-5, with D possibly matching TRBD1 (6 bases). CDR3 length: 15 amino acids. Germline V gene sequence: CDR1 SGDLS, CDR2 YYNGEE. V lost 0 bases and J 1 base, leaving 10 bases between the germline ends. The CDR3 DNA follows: TGTGCCAGCAGCGTAGTTAGGGGGATCCAAGAGACCCAGTACTTC. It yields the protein CASSVVRGIQETQYF.

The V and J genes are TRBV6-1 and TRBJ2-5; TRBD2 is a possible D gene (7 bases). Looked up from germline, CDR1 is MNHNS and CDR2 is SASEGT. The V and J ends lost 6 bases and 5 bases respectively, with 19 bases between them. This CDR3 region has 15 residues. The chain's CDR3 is CASRPRFGGAETQYF. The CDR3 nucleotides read TGTGCCAGCAGACCACGATTTGGGGGGGCGGAGACCCAGTACTTC.

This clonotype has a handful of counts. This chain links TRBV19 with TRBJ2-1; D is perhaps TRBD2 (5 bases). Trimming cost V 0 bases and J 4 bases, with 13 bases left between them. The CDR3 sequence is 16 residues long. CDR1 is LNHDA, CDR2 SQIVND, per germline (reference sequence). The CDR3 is CASSIDPGSMYNEQFF. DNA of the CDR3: TGTGCCAGTAGTATAGATCCGGGATCGATGTACAATGAGCAGTTCTTC.

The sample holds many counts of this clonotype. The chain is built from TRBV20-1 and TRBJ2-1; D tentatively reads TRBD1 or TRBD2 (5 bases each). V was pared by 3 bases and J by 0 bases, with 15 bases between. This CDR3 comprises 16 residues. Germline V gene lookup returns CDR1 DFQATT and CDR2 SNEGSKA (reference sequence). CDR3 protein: CSASEFRDPSYNEQFF. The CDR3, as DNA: TGCAGTGCTAGTGAGTTCAGGGACCCCTCCTACAATGAGCAGTTCTTC.

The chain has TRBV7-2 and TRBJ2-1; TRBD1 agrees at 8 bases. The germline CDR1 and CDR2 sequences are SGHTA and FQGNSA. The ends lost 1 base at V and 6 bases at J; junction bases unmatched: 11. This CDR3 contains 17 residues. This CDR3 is CASSLVPRGRSTNEQFF. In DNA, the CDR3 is TGTGCCAGCAGCTTAGTTCCCAGGGGGCGATCGACCAATGAGCAGTTCTTC.

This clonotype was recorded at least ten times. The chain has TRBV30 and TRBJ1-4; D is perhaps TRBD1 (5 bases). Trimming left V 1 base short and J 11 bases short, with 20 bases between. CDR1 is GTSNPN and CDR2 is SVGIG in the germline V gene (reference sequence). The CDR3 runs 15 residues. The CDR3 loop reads CAWSGGGQGRRKLFF. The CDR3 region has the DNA TGTGCCTGGAGTGGAGGTGGGCAGGGAAGGAGGAAACTGTTTTTT.

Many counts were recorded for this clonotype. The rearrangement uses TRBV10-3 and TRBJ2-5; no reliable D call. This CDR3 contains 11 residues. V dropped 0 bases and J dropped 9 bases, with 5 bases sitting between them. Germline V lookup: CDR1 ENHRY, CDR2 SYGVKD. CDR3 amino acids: CAISESRAQYF. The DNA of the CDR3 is TGTGCCATCAGTGAGTCTAGGGCCCAGTACTTC.

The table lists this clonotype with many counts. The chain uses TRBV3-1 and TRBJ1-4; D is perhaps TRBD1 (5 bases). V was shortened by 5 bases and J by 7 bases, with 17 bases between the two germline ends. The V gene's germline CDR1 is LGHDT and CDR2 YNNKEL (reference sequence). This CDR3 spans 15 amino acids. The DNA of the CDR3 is TGTGCCAGCAGCGGGCCCGGGGACGGTGGTGAAAAACTGTTTTTT. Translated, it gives CASSGPGDGGEKLFF.

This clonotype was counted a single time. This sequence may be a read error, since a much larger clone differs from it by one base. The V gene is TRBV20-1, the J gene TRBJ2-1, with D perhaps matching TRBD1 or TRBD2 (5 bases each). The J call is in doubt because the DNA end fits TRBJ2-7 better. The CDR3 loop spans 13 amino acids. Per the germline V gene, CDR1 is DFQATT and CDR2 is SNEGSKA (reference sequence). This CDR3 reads CSARAGPYNEQYF. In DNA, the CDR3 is TGCAGTGCTAGAGCGGGGCCATACAATGAGCAGTACTTC.

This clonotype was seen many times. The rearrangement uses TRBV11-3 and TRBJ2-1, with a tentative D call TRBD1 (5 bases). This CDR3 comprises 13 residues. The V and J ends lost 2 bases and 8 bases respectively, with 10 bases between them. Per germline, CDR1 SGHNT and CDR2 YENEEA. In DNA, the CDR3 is TGTGCCAGCAGCTTAAACCTAGGGGATGAGCAGTTCTTC. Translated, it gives CASSLNLGDEQFF.